The 30 T cell receptor beta chains given below trace back to one sample, sequenced in a study of T cells in narcolepsy (dated by TCRdb to 2017 to 2018). The receptor library was made with the immunoSEQ multiplex PCR assay. TCRdb's version of the immuneACCESS table is confined to in-frame rearrangements and falls short of the full clone set. An unresolved V gene accounts for under half of the shortfall where checked; the remainder is of unknown origin. This sample is represented by approximately 25,000 clones; about 80% of them were singletons. In total, the top ten clones hold over 0.55% of the sample. What was sequenced was CD45RA- memory CD4+ T cells from PBMCs. Per the publication, the cell subset or site label means: memory T cells sorted ex vivo from peripheral blood. These receptors were taken from a human donor with narcolepsy.

V usage is TRBV7-2 and J usage is TRBJ1-1; the match to TRBD1 covers 9 bases. This CDR3 spans 13 amino acids. Trimming took 3 bases from V and 7 from J; bases not matched to a gene: 3. From germline, CDR1 is SGHTA and CDR2 FQGNSA. CDR3 sequence (DNA): TGTGCCAGCAGCTTTCGACAGGGGGGTGAAGCTTTCTTT. It codes for CASSFRQGGEAFF.

J is TRBJ2-1 and V is TRBV19, with 9 nucleotides matching TRBD1. The germline V gene has CDR1 LNHDA and CDR2 SQIVND (reference sequence). The CDR3 loop spans 16 amino acids. The trim removed 5 bases at V and 2 bases at J, leaving 7 bases unmatched. The CDR3 sequence is CASSSTGGFAYNEQFF. The CDR3 DNA reads TGTGCCAGTAGTTCGACAGGGGGATTCGCCTACAATGAGCAGTTCTTC.

The chain carries TRBV11-1 and TRBJ1-1, with D possibly TRBD1 on 5 matching bases. V lost 0 bases and J lost 6, with 8 bases in between. Per germline, CDR1 SGHAT and CDR2 FQDESV (reference sequence). This CDR3 spans 13 amino acids. The CDR3 region is CASSLARGSEAFF. The CDR3 region has the DNA TGTGCCAGCAGCTTAGCAAGGGGATCTGAAGCTTTCTTT.

The chain recombines TRBV6-1 with TRBJ2-7; TRBD1 matches 11 bases. Per the germline V gene, CDR1 is MNHNS and CDR2 is SASEGT. J lost 4 bases, V lost 3 bases, and 5 bases had no gene match. This CDR3 has 15 residues. The CDR3 bases are TGTGCCAGCAGTGATCGGGACAGGGGGTTATACGAGCAGTACTTC. It translates to CASSDRDRGLYEQYF.

The chain links TRBV30 to TRBJ1-2; D is uncertain. V dropped 2 bases and J dropped 4 bases, with 14 bases sitting between them. There are 14 residues in the CDR3. Germline V gene sequence: CDR1 GTSNPN, CDR2 SVGIG (reference sequence). The CDR3, as DNA: TGTGCCTGGAGTATTGAACCTCGGGGCTATGGCTACACCTTC. It translates to CAWSIEPRGYGYTF.

This clone was observed once. The chain has TRBV19 and TRBJ1-1; perhaps TRBD1 as D (5 bases). This CDR3 region has 15 residues. Germline CDR1 is LNHDA and CDR2 is SQIVND (reference sequence). Trimming shortened V by 6 bases and J by 0 bases, and 14 bases separated the two germline ends. CDR3: CASRGTSFLNTEAFF. CDR3 nucleotides: TGTGCCAGTAGAGGGACCTCTTTCTTGAACACTGAAGCTTTCTTT.

This clone was picked up a small number of times. The V call is TRBV10-3, the J call TRBJ2-2; tentative D call: TRBD2 (6 bases). Trimming pared 2 bases from V and 6 bases from J, leaving 13 bases between. The CDR3 consists of 15 residues. Germline values: CDR1 ENHRY, CDR2 SYGVKD. The DNA of the CDR3 is TGTGCCATCAGTGAGACCCCCCCGGGGGCCGGGGAGCTGTTTTTT. Its protein product is CAISETPPGAGELFF.

The rearrangement joins TRBV7-2 to TRBJ2-2; D gene ambiguous. Between the trimmed V and J ends, which lost 5 bases and 9 bases, there was a span of 16 bases. Germline V CDR1 and CDR2: SGHTA, FQGNSA. This CDR3 region has 14 residues. As DNA, the CDR3 is TGTGCCAGCAGCCCCACCCTAGATCGTCGGGAGCTGTTTTTT. Translating it yields CASSPTLDRRELFF.

CDR3 in DNA: TGTGCCAGCAGCTTTGGGGATGGCTACACCTTC. As protein: CASSFGDGYTF. The chain joins TRBV5-5 to TRBJ1-2; the D is unclear. CDR1 and CDR2 from the germline V gene are SGHKS and YYEKEE (reference sequence). The CDR3 has 11 amino acids. Trimming pared 2 bases from V and 6 bases from J, leaving 5 bases between.

The V and J genes are TRBV27 and TRBJ2-2; D call uncertain. The germline gives CDR1 MNHEY, CDR2 SMNVEV (reference sequence). The germline V and J ends were trimmed by 3 bases and 5 bases, with 7 bases remaining between them. The CDR3 has 13 amino acids. The DNA of the CDR3 is TGTGCCAGCAGTTTGGAAAGGACCGGGGAGCTGTTTTTT. This encodes CASSLERTGELFF.

J is TRBJ2-7 and V is TRBV5-1, with D possibly matching TRBD1 (6 bases). The CDR3 extends over 14 amino acids. V lost 4 bases and J lost 5, with 16 bases in between. Germline V lookup: CDR1 SGHRS, CDR2 YFSETQ. The CDR3, as DNA: TGCGCCAGCAGCACCGGGACACCCCGGGACGAGCAGTACTTC. It translates to CASSTGTPRDEQYF.

V and J are TRBV27 and TRBJ1-3; tentative D call: TRBD1 (5 bases). This CDR3 spans 14 amino acids. With 3 bases removed from V and 2 bases from J, the gap between germline ends came to 8 bases. Germline V lookup: CDR1 MNHEY, CDR2 SMNVEV (reference sequence). CDR3 sequence (DNA): TGTGCCAGCAGTTTTGGAGGGGCTGGAAACACCATATATTTT. It yields the protein CASSFGGAGNTIYF.

CDR3 bases: TGTGCCAGCTCACCAGGGACGGTAACCACCGGGGAGCTGTTTTTT. It encodes CASSPGTVTTGELFF. The chain uses TRBV18 and TRBJ2-2; D is tentatively TRBD1 or TRBD2 (5 bases each). CDR3 length: 15 residues. Trimming shortened V by 2 bases and J by 4 bases, and 11 bases separated the two germline ends. CDR1 is KGHSH and CDR2 is LQKENI in the germline V gene. Variable domain in full (rest from reference TRBV18 and TRBJ2-2): NAGVMQNPRHLVRRRGQEARLRCSPMKGHSHVYWYRQLPEEGLKFMVYLQKENIIDESGMPKERFSAEFPKEGPSILRIQQVVRGDSAAYFCASSPGTVTTGELFFGEGSRLTVL.

The chain uses TRBV20-1 and TRBJ2-1; no reliable D call. The V and J ends lost 6 bases and 5 bases respectively, with 8 bases between them. This CDR3 has 11 amino acids. CDR1 DFQATT and CDR2 SNEGSKA come from the germline V gene (reference sequence). This CDR3 is CSASLDNEQFF. As DNA, the CDR3 is TGCAGTGCCTCCCTCGACAATGAGCAGTTCTTC.

This chain uses TRBV29-1 with TRBJ2-1; D is unresolved. The V gene lost 4 bases and the J gene lost 0 bases, with 10 bases spanning the gap. CDR1 is SQVTM and CDR2 is ANQGSEA in the germline V gene. The CDR3 is made up of 14 amino acids. The CDR3 nucleotides are TGCAGCGTTGCGCCATCAAGCTCCTACAATGAGCAGTTCTTC. This sequence encodes CSVAPSSSYNEQFF.

The rearrangement links TRBV18 to TRBJ1-1, with TRBD1 as a possible D gene (5 bases). V was cut by 4 bases and J by 1 base, with 10 bases left in between. The germline V gene encodes CDR1 KGHSH and CDR2 LQKENI. The CDR3 runs to 14 residues. CDR3 protein: CASSRQISNTEAFF. The CDR3 region has the DNA TGTGCCAGCTCACGACAGATCTCGAACACTGAAGCTTTCTTT.

The V gene is TRBV7-9, the J gene TRBJ2-7; TRBD1 aligns across 8 bases. The V segment lost 5 bases and the J segment 1 base; nucleotides outside the gene matches: 10. Germline V gene data show CDR1 as SEHNR and CDR2 as FQNEAQ (reference sequence). The CDR3 sequence is 16 residues long. The CDR3 DNA follows: TGTGCCAGCAGCCCTATCGGACAGGGCCCTTCCTACGAGCAGTACTTC. It codes for CASSPIGQGPSYEQYF. Full variable domain (outside the CDR3, taken from reference TRBV7-9 and TRBJ2-7): DTGVSQNPRHKITKRGQNVTFRCDPISEHNRLYWYRQTLGQGPEFLTYFQNEAQLEKSRLLSDRFSAERPKGSFSTLEIQRTEQGDSAMYLCASSPIGQGPSYEQYFGPGTRLTVT.

This clone was found a few times. The CDR3 DNA sequence: TGTGCCAGCAGTTACCGGGGACAGGGAGTCTATGGCTACACCTTC. Its protein is CASSYRGQGVYGYTF. The rearrangement links TRBV6-6 to TRBJ1-2; TRBD1 aligns across 9 bases. Losses at the gene ends were 2 bases for V and 4 bases for J; bases not matched to a gene: 5. Germline V gene sequence: CDR1 MNHNY, CDR2 SVGAGI (reference sequence). CDR3 length equals 15 residues.

The chain joins TRBV28 to TRBJ1-2, with unresolved D. V was trimmed by 1 base and J by 8 bases, leaving 14 bases between them. CDR1 is MDHEN, CDR2 SYDVKM, per germline. The CDR3 loop spans 14 amino acids. CDR3 loop: CASSLLSQSRGYTF. The CDR3 nucleotides are TGTGCCAGCAGTTTATTATCCCAAAGTAGGGGCTACACCTTC.

The CDR3 is CASSSIGTGGSEAFF. The CDR3 DNA sequence: TGTGCCAGCAGCTCGATCGGGACAGGGGGCAGTGAAGCTTTCTTT. The rearrangement joins TRBV9 to TRBJ1-1, with 12 bases lining up with TRBD1. The CDR3 contains 15 residues. The germline V gene has CDR1 SGDLS and CDR2 YYNGEE. Trimming took 4 bases from V and 7 from J; bases not matched to a gene: 8.

The rearrangement links TRBV7-9 to TRBJ2-1; 9 bases map to TRBD1. Trimming at V came to 5 bases and at J to 8 bases, leaving 7 bases not matched to a gene. The CDR3 consists of 14 residues. Per the germline V gene, CDR1 is SEHNR and CDR2 is FQNEAQ (reference sequence). The CDR3 nucleotides are TGTGCCAGCAGCACCGAGGGACAGGGAGATGAGCAGTTCTTC. Translating it yields CASSTEGQGDEQFF.

The chain combines TRBV7-2 with TRBJ2-7; D perhaps matches TRBD2 (6 bases). Germline assignment: CDR1 SGHTA and CDR2 FQGNSA. The CDR3 consists of 15 residues. The ends were cut back, 2 bases at V and 3 bases at J, with 14 bases in the middle. This chain's CDR3 is CASSLREAAYYEQYF. DNA of the CDR3: TGTGCCAGCAGCTTAAGGGAGGCGGCCTACTACGAGCAGTACTTC.

This sequence joins TRBV9 and TRBJ2-1, with TRBD1 matching 11 bases. This CDR3 is built from 16 residues. The V gene's germline CDR1 is SGDLS and CDR2 YYNGEE. V trimming: 0 bases; J trimming: 5 bases; junction bases outside the gene matches: 4. The CDR3 is CASSVVSGQGDNEQFF. CDR3 sequence (DNA): TGTGCCAGCAGCGTAGTATCGGGACAGGGGGACAATGAGCAGTTCTTC. The complete variable domain, with remaining parts taken from reference TRBV9 and TRBJ2-1, reads DSGVTQTPKHLITATGQRVTLRCSPRSGDLSVYWYQQSLDQGLQFLIQYYNGEERAKGNILERFSAQQFPDLHSELNLSSLELGDSALYFCASSVVSGQGDNEQFFGPGTRLTVL.

The J gene is TRBJ2-1, the V gene TRBV9; 12 nucleotides match TRBD2. Germline CDR1 SGDLS, CDR2 YYNGEE. The CDR3 length is 17 residues. V lost 0 bases, J lost 3 bases, and 4 bases stayed unmatched. The CDR3 nucleotides are TGTGCCAGCAGCGTAGAAACTAGCGGGGGGTTCTACAATGAGCAGTTCTTC. It specifies CASSVETSGGFYNEQFF.

This rearrangement joins TRBV11-2 to TRBJ2-1; D might be TRBD2 (7 bases). The CDR3 runs to 16 residues. CDR1 and CDR2 (germline): SGHAT, FQNNGV. V dropped 5 bases and J dropped 0 bases, with 14 bases sitting between them. CDR3 region: CASSPGDYPSYNEQFF. CDR3 sequence (DNA): TGTGCCAGCAGCCCAGGGGACTACCCCTCCTACAATGAGCAGTTCTTC.

The DNA of the CDR3 is TGTGCCAGCAGCTTAGTAGGGGGAGCGGGGGGGCCAGATACGCAGTATTTT. This codes for CASSLVGGAGGPDTQYF. This chain connects TRBV11-3 to TRBJ2-3; 10 bases map to TRBD2. This CDR3 is 17 amino acids long. V gave up 1 base and J gave up 4 bases; unmatched junction bases: 8. Per germline, CDR1 SGHNT and CDR2 YENEEA. Together with reference TRBV11-3 and TRBJ2-3, the CDR3 gives the full variable domain: EAGVVQSPRYKIIEKKQPVAFWCNPISGHNTLYWYLQNLGQGPELLIRYENEEAVDDSQLPKDRFSAERLKGVDSTLKIQPAELGDSAVYLCASSLVGGAGGPDTQYFGPGTRLTVL.

The chain is built from TRBV11-1 and TRBJ2-5, with a tentative D call TRBD1 (5 bases). V dropped 1 base and J dropped 7 bases, with 16 bases sitting between them. Germline V CDR1 and CDR2: SGHAT, FQDESV (reference sequence). The CDR3 runs to 15 residues. The CDR3, as DNA: TGTGCCAGCAGCTTAGAGGGGCAGGGTAAGGGGACCCAGTACTTC. Translated, it gives CASSLEGQGKGTQYF.

This clone was detected once. In nucleotides, the CDR3 is TGTGCCAGCAGCCTCAATTCACCGAGCAACACCGGGGAGCTGTTTTTT. This translates into CASSLNSPSNTGELFF. The chain is built from TRBV7-3 and TRBJ2-2, with no clear D. Trimming removed 5 bases at V and 2 bases at J, with 15 bases between. The CDR3 covers 16 residues. Germline CDR1 reads SGHTA; CDR2 reads FQGTGA.

This clone came up a few times. The chain joins TRBV15 to TRBJ1-5, with a tentative D call TRBD1 (5 bases). CDR3 length: 15 amino acids. In germline, CDR1 is LNHNV, CDR2 YYDKDF (reference sequence). Trimming stripped 0 bases from V and 3 bases from J, with 9 bases between. CDR3 sequence (DNA): TGTGCCACCAGCAGAGAGGGACCGATCAATCAGCCCCAGCATTTT. Its translation is CATSREGPINQPQHF.

The J gene is TRBJ2-1, the V gene TRBV2; no definite D call. Germline assignment: CDR1 SNHLY and CDR2 FYNNEI. Trimming cost V 5 bases and J 0 bases, with 14 bases left between them. The CDR3 is 16 residues long. The CDR3 region has the DNA TGTGCCAGCAGTTTCCGTACTTCCTCCTCCTACAATGAGCAGTTCTTC. Its protein product is CASSFRTSSSYNEQFF.